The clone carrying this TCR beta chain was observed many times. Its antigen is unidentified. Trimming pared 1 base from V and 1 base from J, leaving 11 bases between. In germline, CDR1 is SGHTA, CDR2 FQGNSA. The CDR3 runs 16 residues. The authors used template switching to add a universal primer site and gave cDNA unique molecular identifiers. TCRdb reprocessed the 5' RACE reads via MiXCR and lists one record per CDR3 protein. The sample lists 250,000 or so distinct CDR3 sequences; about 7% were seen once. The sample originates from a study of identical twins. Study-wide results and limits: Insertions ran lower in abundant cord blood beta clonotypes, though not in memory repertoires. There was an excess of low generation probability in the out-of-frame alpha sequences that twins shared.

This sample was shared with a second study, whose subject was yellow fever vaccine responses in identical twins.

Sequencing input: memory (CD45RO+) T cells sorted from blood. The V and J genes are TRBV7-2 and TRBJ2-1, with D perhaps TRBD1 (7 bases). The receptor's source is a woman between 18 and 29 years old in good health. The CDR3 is CASSLVSGGSYNEQFF. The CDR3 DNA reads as TGTGCCAGCAGCTTAGTTTCAGGGGGGTCCTACAATGAGCAGTTCTTC. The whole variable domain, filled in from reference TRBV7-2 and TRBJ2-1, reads GAGVSQSPSNKVTEKGKDVELRCDPISGHTALYWYRQSLGQGLEFLIYFQGNSAPDKSGLPSDRFSAERTGGSVSTLTIQRTQQEDSAVYLCASSLVSGGSYNEQFFGPGTRLTVL.